The following is a T cell receptor (beta chain) sequence with its context. Its antigen remains undetermined. No much larger clonotype is one base removed from it; base qualities were not supplied. The CDR3 regions of human TCRbeta chains were analyzed by immunosequencing. The authors' analysis ran thus. Repertoire TCRs were matched against a reference library of SARS-CoV-2-specific TCRs generated with the MIRA antigen-specificity platform. Breadth meant the fraction of unique TCRs that were SARS-CoV-2-associated, whereas depth meant the fraction of total T cells that were SARS-CoV-2-associated. Using the MIRA data, each spike-specific TCR was mapped to the spike region that the TCR reacts to and placed in a CD4 or CD8 class. Log10-transformed breadth and depth values were compared by one-way ANOVA with Sidak's multiple comparisons tests. Not all clones reach the TCRdb copy of this immuneACCESS table, which keeps in-frame sequences only. Checked studies attribute under half of the gap to unresolved V genes and leave the rest unexplained. V, J and clone size reflect that table, while D and trimming were determined from the DNA. Across this sample there are roughly 140,000 clones, with approximately 90% seen only once. The ten largest clones add up to around 5% of the sample.

Sample time point, as interpreted from the label and publication: baseline before first vaccination. Vaccinee samples came from UK trials COV001 and COV002, including a single-blind randomized controlled phase 2/3 trial of AZD1222 (ChAdOx1 nCoV-19) in healthy adults. Trial participant PBMC samples were collected at day 0 and day 28 after the second dose for TCRbeta chain sequencing. The germline V gene specifies SGHTA as CDR1 and FQGNSA as CDR2. Trimming at the junction amounts to 1 base on V and 0 bases on J, and the germline ends lie 7 bases apart. Taken from cysteine to phenylalanine, the CDR3 has 14 residues. Just the 42-base CDR3 DNA is kept, in frame starting at base 1. The data are from a study of T cell responses to AZD1222 COVID-19 vaccine (TCRdb year 2021). For the study in its entirety: AZD1222 recipients whose second dose came at about 4 weeks and those whose second dose came at about 12 weeks were combined into one group, since spike-specific TCR depth and breadth did not differ between the two schedules. A total of 230 to 250 trial participants underwent TCR sequencing, of whom roughly 210 received two doses of AZD1222 and roughly 25 received two doses of the MenACWY control vaccine. Trial participants were enrolled into age subgroups of 18-55, 56-69 and 70-plus years, which contained approximately 150, 30 and 60 TCR-sequenced participants, respectively.

Broader findings and caveats from the paper: CD4 TCRs associated with the vaccine covered the entire spike protein, and the dominant responses were in regions 160-218 and 743-854. Nearly half of unique spike-specific TCRs reportedly recognized epitopes outside regions mutated in the B.1.351 and B.1.1.7 variants. After two AZD1222 doses, both the breadth and the depth of spike-specific TCRs were significantly higher than at day 0 and than in MenACWY recipients. Most participants were white British and females outnumbered males, and the authors suggested that clonal diversity may have been underestimated. Conclusions about previously exposed vaccinees were limited because only a handful of AZD1222 recipients were SARS-CoV-2 seropositive at baseline. Because no samples from the day 14 peak response were available, repertoires could be characterized only after the peak T cell response. The 56-69-year group was small, and its depth increase did not reach significance, likely because of low power.

This clonotype was sampled from an adult in good health. The specimen comprised peripheral blood, sampled on day 0 of AZD1222 vaccination. The chain couples TRBV7-2 to TRBJ2-7, with the D segment identity uncertain. The DNA sequence follows: TGTGCCAGCAGCTTAGTAAGGAGCTCCTACGAGCAGTACTTC. It codes for CASSLVRSSYEQYF.